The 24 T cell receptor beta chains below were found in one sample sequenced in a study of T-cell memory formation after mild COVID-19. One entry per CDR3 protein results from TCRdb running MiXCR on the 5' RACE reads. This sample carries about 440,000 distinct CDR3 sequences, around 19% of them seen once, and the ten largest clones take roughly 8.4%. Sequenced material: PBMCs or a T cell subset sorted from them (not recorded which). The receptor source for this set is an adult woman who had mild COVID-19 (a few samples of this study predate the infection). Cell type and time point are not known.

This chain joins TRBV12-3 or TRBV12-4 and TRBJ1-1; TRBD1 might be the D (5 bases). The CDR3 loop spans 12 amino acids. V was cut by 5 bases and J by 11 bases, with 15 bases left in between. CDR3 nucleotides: TGTGCCAGCAGTACGAATACAGGTACGGCTTTCTTT. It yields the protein CASSTNTGTAFF.

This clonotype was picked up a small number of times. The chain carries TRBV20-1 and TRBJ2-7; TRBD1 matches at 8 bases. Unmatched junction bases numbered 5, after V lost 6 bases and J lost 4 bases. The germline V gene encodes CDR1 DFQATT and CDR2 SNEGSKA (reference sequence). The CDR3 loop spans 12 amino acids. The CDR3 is CSAATGEYEQYF. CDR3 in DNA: TGCAGTGCCGCGACAGGGGAGTACGAGCAGTACTTC.

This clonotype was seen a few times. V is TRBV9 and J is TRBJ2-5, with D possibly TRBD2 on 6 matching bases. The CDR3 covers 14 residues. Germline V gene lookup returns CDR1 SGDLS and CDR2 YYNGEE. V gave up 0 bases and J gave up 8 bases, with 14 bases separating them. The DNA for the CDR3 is TGTGCCAGCAGCGTAGCGTACACGGGGGAAACCCAGTACTTC. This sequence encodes CASSVAYTGETQYF.

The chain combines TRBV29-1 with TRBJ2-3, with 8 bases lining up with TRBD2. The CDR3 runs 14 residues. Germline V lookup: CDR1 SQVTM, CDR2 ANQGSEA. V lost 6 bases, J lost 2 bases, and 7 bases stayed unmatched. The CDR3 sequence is CSVAAGGLTDTQYF. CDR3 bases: TGCAGCGTGGCCGCGGGAGGACTCACAGATACGCAGTATTTT.

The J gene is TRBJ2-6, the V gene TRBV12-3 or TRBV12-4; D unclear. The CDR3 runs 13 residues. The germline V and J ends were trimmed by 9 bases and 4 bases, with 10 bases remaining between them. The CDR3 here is CASVFGGANVLTF. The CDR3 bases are TGTGCCAGTGTGTTTGGGGGGGCCAACGTCCTGACTTTC.

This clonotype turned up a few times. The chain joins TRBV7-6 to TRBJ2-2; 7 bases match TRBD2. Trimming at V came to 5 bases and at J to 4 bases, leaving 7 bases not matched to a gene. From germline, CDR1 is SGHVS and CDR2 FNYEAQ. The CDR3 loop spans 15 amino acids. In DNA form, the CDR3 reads TGTGCCAGCAGCAAGAGGGACTATTCCACCGGGGAGCTGTTTTTT. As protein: CASSKRDYSTGELFF.

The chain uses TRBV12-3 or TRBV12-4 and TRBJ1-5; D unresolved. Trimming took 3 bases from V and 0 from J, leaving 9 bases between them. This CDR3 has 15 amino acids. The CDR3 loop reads CASSFRHNSNQPQHF. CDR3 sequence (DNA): TGTGCCAGCAGTTTTCGGCATAATAGCAATCAGCCCCAGCATTTT.

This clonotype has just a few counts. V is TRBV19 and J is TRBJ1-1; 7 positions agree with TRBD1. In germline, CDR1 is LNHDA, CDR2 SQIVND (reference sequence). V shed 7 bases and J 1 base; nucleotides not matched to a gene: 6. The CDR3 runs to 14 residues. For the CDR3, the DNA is TGTGCCAGTACCTCGGACAGGAAGAACACTGAAGCTTTCTTT. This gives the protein CASTSDRKNTEAFF.

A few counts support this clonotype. This CDR3 is CASSLRTSLYEQYF. The DNA of the CDR3 is TGTGCCAGCAGCCTCCGGACTAGCCTGTACGAGCAGTACTTC. The chain is built from TRBV3-1 and TRBJ2-7; 8 bases map to TRBD2. Germline lookup yields CDR1 LGHDT and CDR2 YNNKEL (reference sequence). Trimming removed 4 bases from V and 4 bases from J; junction bases left unmatched: 6. The CDR3 is 14 amino acids.

The CDR3 DNA sequence: TGTGCCACCAGCCAGGGGACTCACGAGCAGTACTTC. Protein sequence: CATSQGTHEQYF. The chain has TRBV24-1 and TRBJ2-7; D tentatively fits TRBD1 or TRBD2 (6 bases each). Germline V CDR1 and CDR2: KGHDR, SFDVKD. The CDR3 is 12 amino acids. Trimming stripped 7 bases from V and 5 bases from J, with 11 bases between.

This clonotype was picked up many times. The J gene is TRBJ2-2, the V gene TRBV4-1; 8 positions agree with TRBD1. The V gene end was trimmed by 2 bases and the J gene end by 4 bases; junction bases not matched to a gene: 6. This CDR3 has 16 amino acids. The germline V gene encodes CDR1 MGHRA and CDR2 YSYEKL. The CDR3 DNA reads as TGCGCCAGCAGCCAATCCGGGCAGGGGGCCACCGGGGAGCTGTTTTTT. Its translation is CASSQSGQGATGELFF.

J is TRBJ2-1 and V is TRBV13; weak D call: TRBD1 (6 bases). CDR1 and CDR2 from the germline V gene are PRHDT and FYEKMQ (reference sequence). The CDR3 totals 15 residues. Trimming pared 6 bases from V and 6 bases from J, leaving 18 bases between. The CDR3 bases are TGTGCCAGCAGACCCTGGGACAAAAAGATCAATGAGCAGTTCTTC. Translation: CASRPWDKKINEQFF.

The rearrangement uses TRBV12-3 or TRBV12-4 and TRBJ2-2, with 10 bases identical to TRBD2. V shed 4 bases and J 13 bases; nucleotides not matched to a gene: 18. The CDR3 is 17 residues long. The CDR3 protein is CASSSEMAASGSLSLFF. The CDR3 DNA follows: TGTGCCAGCAGTTCCGAAATGGCGGCTAGCGGGAGTCTGTCGCTGTTTTTT.

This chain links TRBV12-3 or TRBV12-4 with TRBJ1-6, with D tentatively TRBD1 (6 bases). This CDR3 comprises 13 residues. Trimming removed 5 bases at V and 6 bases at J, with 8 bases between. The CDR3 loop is CASSRTANSPLHF. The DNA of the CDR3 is TGTGCCAGCAGTAGGACAGCTAATTCACCCCTCCACTTT.

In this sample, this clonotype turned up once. DNA for the CDR3: TGTGCCAGCAGCCCACGTGGCAGTAGCAATCAGCCCCAGCATTTT. It yields the protein CASSPRGSSNQPQHF. This chain links TRBV12-3 or TRBV12-4 with TRBJ1-5; D not resolved. V was clipped by 6 bases and J by 0 bases, with 12 bases between them. The CDR3 has 15 residues.

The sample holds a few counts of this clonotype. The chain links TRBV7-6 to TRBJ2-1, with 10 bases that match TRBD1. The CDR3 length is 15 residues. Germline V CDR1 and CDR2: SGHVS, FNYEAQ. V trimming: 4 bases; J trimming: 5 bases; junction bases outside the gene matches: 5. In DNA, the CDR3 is TGTGCCAGCAGCTCGCCGGGACAGGGGCACAATGAGCAGTTCTTC. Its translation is CASSSPGQGHNEQFF. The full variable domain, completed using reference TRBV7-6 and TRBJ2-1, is GAGVSQSPRYKVTKRGQDVALRCDPISGHVSLYWYRQALGQGPEFLTYFNYEAQQDKSGLPNDRFSAERPEGSISTLTIQRTEQRDSAMYRCASSSPGQGHNEQFFGPGTRLTVL.

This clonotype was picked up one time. CDR3 sequence reads: CASRPGWEQYF. CDR3 coding DNA: TGTGCCAGCAGACCGGGGTGGGAGCAGTACTTC. The chain couples TRBV7-2 to TRBJ2-7; possible D gene TRBD2, 5 bases. Per germline, CDR1 SGHTA and CDR2 FQGNSA. Trimming took 6 bases from V and 7 from J, leaving 10 bases between them. The CDR3 spans 11 residues.

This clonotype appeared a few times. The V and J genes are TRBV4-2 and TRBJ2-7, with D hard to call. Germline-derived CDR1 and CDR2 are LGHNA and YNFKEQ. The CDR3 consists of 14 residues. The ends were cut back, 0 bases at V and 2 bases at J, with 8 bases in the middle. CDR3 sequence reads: CASSQDADTYEQYF. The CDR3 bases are TGTGCCAGCAGCCAAGATGCAGATACCTACGAGCAGTACTTC.

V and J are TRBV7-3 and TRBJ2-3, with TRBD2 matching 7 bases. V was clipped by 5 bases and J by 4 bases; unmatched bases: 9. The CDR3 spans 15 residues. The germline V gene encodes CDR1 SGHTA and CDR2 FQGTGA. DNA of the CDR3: TGTGCCAGCAGCCAAGGAGGGCTAGCGGCAGATACGCAGTATTTT. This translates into CASSQGGLAADTQYF.

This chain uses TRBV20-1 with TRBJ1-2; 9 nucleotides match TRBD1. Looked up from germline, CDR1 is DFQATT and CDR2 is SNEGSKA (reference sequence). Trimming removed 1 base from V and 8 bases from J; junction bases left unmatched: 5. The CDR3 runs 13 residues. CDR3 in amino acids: CSARGTGGAGYTF. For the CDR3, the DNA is TGCAGTGCTAGAGGCACAGGGGGCGCGGGCTACACCTTC.

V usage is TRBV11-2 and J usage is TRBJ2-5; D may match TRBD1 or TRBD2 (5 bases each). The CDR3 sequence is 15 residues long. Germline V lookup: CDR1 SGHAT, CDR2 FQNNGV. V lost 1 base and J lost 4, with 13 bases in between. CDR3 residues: CASSLVFGAGETQYF. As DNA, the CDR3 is TGTGCCAGCAGCTTAGTATTCGGGGCGGGAGAGACCCAGTACTTC. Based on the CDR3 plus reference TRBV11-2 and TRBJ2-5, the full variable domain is EAGVAQSPRYKIIEKRQSVAFWCNPISGHATLYWYQQILGQGPKLLIQFQNNGVVDDSQLPKDRFSAERLKGVDSTLKIQPAKLEDSAVYLCASSLVFGAGETQYFGPGTRLLVL.

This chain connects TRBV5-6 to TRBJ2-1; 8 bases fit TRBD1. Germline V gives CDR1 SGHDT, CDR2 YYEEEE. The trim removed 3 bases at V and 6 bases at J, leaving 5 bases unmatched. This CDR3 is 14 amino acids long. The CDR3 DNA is TGTGCCAGCAGCTCGATAGGGACAGGCAATGAGCAGTTCTTC. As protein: CASSSIGTGNEQFF.

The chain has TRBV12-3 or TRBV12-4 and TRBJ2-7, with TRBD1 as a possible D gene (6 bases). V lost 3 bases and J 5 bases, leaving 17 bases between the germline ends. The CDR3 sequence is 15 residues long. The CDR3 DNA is TGTGCCAGCAGTTTGAGGGACACCCGGGCGGACGAGCAGTACTTC. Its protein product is CASSLRDTRADEQYF.

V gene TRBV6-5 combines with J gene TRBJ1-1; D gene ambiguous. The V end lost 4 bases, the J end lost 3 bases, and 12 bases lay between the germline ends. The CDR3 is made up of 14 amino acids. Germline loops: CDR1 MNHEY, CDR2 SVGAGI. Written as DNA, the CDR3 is TGTGCCAGCAGTTTATACTCGGAGGACACTGAAGCTTTCTTT. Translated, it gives CASSLYSEDTEAFF.